This TCR beta chain is drawn from a study of read filtering for tumor transcriptome and immune sequencing. From roughly 390 ng of RNA, a library with molecular barcoded alpha/delta and beta/gamma adaptors was made. TCRdb analysed the reads with MiXCR anew, one entry per CDR3 protein. This repertoire shows 90,000 to 95,000 distinct CDR3 sequences, roughly a fifth found once; its top ten account for about an eighth. Germline-derived CDR1 and CDR2 are LNHDA and SQIVND (reference sequence). The CDR3 is 15 amino acids. This TCR derives from a donor aged 40 or over with multiple myeloma. Sample: a population of CD138-negative cells sorted from bone marrow. V gene TRBV19 combines with J gene TRBJ2-7, with 11 bases matching TRBD2. The CDR3 coding sequence is TGTGTTAGTAGTATTATAGCGGGGGGGCCTGCCGAGCAGTACTTC. Translated: CVSSIIAGGPAEQYF.